This T cell receptor (beta chain) is from a study of T cells in Graves' hyperthyroidism and ophthalmopathy. Study context: Peripheral blood was obtained at initial diagnosis, preceding any treatment.

Participants, patients aged 18 to 65, had newly diagnosed hyperthyroidism with a duration under 2 months. The CDR3 has 17 residues. V was clipped by 2 bases and J by 0 bases, with 12 bases between them. In germline, CDR1 is SGHRS, CDR2 YFSETQ. TCR beta CDR3 regions were amplified from RNA. Initially, a first-round RT-PCR of the TCR CDR3 employed the HTBI primer set. TCRdb re-called the multiplex PCR reads with MiXCR, one entry per CDR3 protein. The sample lists some 800,000 distinct CDR3 sequences, roughly 40% seen once, with over 8% in the top ten. This chain connects TRBV5-1 to TRBJ1-6; possible D gene TRBD1, 5 bases. The TCR sequence derives from a man aged 18 to 30 with Graves' hyperthyroidism. The sequencing sample was made of blood. As DNA, the CDR3 is TGCGCCAGCAGCTTCACAGGAGGGAACTCCTATAATTCACCCCTCCACTTT. Amino acids: CASSFTGGNSYNSPLHF.